These T cell receptor beta chains were read from a single sample in a study of cytomegalovirus exposure and HLA in healthy donors. Clones were read by immunoSEQ multiplex PCR, and TCRdb kept only the in-frame ones, dropping some. The sample contains 65,000 or so clones, 70% to 85% of which appear only once. The sample taken for sequencing was PBMCs. The receptors stem from a woman aged 40 to 50 in good health and CMV-seropositive. CDR3s include the opening cysteine and the closing phenylalanine or tryptophan. A D gene is named only where the DNA matches it firmly. Rows give clone size only sometimes, using once, few, many, or a class for an expanded clone.

v_gene: TRBV5-4; abundance: .; j_gene: TRBJ1-2; d_gene: .; CDR3aa: CASSSLGQRIQNGYTF; CDR3nt: TGTGCCAGCAGCTCACTTGGACAAAGAATTCAAAATGGCTACACCTTC
v_gene: TRBV29-1; abundance: .; j_gene: TRBJ2-7; d_gene: .; CDR3aa: CSVRGTVNLGEQYF; CDR3nt: TGCAGCGTTCGGGGGACAGTTAATTTGGGCGAGCAGTACTTC
v_gene: TRBV30; abundance: .; j_gene: TRBJ1-2; d_gene: TRBD1; CDR3aa: CAWSPGQGVGYTF; CDR3nt: TGTGCCTGGTCGCCGGGACAGGGGGTAGGCTACACCTTC
v_gene: TRBV12-5; abundance: .; j_gene: TRBJ2-2; d_gene: .; CDR3aa: CASGRDRNTGELFF; CDR3nt: TGTGCTAGTGGCCGTGACAGGAACACCGGGGAGCTGTTTTTT
v_gene: TRBV7-3; abundance: few; j_gene: TRBJ2-1; d_gene: TRBD1; CDR3aa: CASRSQGTNEQFF; CDR3nt: TGTGCCAGCAGATCACAGGGGACGAATGAGCAGTTCTTC
v_gene: TRBV28; abundance: .; j_gene: TRBJ1-1; d_gene: .; CDR3aa: CASSSFTEAFF; CDR3nt: TGTGCCAGCAGCTCCTTCACTGAAGCTTTCTTT
v_gene: TRBV6-6; abundance: .; j_gene: TRBJ1-1; d_gene: .; CDR3aa: CASSYQRAGVTEAFF; CDR3nt: TGTGCCAGCAGTTACCAAAGGGCGGGGGTCACTGAAGCTTTCTTT
v_gene: TRBV5-1; abundance: once; j_gene: TRBJ1-2; d_gene: .; CDR3aa: CASSLDRYGYTF; CDR3nt: TGCGCCAGCAGCTTGGACCGGTATGGCTACACCTTC
v_gene: TRBV19; abundance: .; j_gene: TRBJ1-6; d_gene: .; CDR3aa: CASSIARVSPLHF; CDR3nt: TGTGCCAGTAGTATAGCCAGGGTTTCACCCCTCCACTTT
v_gene: TRBV19; abundance: once; j_gene: TRBJ2-1; d_gene: TRBD1; CDR3aa: CAGSIRLGTVYNEQFF; CDR3nt: TGTGCCGGTAGTATCCGTTTGGGGACAGTCTACAATGAGCAGTTCTTC
v_gene: TRBV27; abundance: .; j_gene: TRBJ2-5; d_gene: .; CDR3aa: CASSLRRGETQYF; CDR3nt: TGTGCCAGCAGTTTAAGGCGAGGAGAGACCCAGTACTTC
v_gene: TRBV7-6; abundance: once; j_gene: TRBJ2-1; d_gene: TRBD2; CDR3aa: CASSLQTGTSGYNEQFF; CDR3nt: TGTGCCAGCAGTCTTCAAACTGGGACTAGCGGCTACAATGAGCAGTTCTTC
v_gene: TRBV20-1; abundance: .; j_gene: TRBJ1-1; d_gene: .; CDR3aa: CSAREITEAFF; CDR3nt: TGCAGTGCGCGTGAAATAACTGAAGCTTTCTTT
v_gene: TRBV18; abundance: .; j_gene: TRBJ1-3; d_gene: .; CDR3aa: CASSPDRLNSGNTIYF; CDR3nt: TGTGCCAGCTCACCGGACAGACTCAACTCTGGAAACACCATATATTTT
v_gene: TRBV27; abundance: .; j_gene: TRBJ2-7; d_gene: .; CDR3aa: CATGTTTYEQYF; CDR3nt: TGTGCCACCGGGACAACGACCTACGAGCAGTACTTC
v_gene: TRBV29-1; abundance: .; j_gene: TRBJ2-7; d_gene: .; CDR3aa: CSVESPGYEQYF; CDR3nt: TGCAGCGTTGAGTCCCCGGGTTACGAGCAGTACTTC
v_gene: TRBV5-8; abundance: .; j_gene: TRBJ2-2; d_gene: .; CDR3aa: CASSTGDFDTGELFF; CDR3nt: TGTGCCAGCAGCACGGGGGATTTCGACACCGGGGAGCTGTTTTTT
v_gene: TRBV29-1; abundance: few; j_gene: TRBJ1-3; d_gene: TRBD1; CDR3aa: CSVAGGDNTIYF; CDR3nt: TGCAGCGTTGCAGGGGGTGACAACACCATATATTTT
v_gene: TRBV11-3; abundance: .; j_gene: TRBJ2-7; d_gene: TRBD2; CDR3aa: CASSFNSGGDEQYF; CDR3nt: TGTGCCAGCAGCTTCAATAGCGGGGGGGACGAGCAGTACTTC
v_gene: TRBV4-3; abundance: few; j_gene: TRBJ2-7; d_gene: .; CDR3aa: CASSQEFSTYEQYF; CDR3nt: TGCGCCAGCAGCCAAGAATTCAGTACCTACGAGCAGTACTTC
v_gene: TRBV5-1; abundance: .; j_gene: TRBJ2-7; d_gene: .; CDR3aa: CASSAGTGIRYEQYF; CDR3nt: TGCGCCAGCAGCGCAGGCACGGGGATTCGCTACGAGCAGTACTTC
v_gene: TRBV7-9; abundance: .; j_gene: TRBJ2-7; d_gene: TRBD1; CDR3aa: CASTAGQGTYEQYF; CDR3nt: TGTGCCAGCACTGCAGGACAGGGCACCTACGAGCAGTACTTC
v_gene: TRBV7-9; abundance: .; j_gene: TRBJ1-1; d_gene: .; CDR3aa: CASSLAANTEAFF; CDR3nt: TGTGCCAGCAGCTTAGCGGCGAACACTGAAGCTTTCTTT
v_gene: TRBV7-2; abundance: .; j_gene: TRBJ1-4; d_gene: .; CDR3aa: CASSLAGSTNEKLFF; CDR3nt: TGTGCCAGCAGCTTAGCGGGGAGCACTAATGAAAAACTGTTTTTT
v_gene: TRBV6-1; abundance: .; j_gene: TRBJ1-4; d_gene: .; CDR3aa: CASSQGLANEKLFF; CDR3nt: TGTGCCAGCAGTCAGGGGTTAGCTAATGAAAAACTGTTTTTT
v_gene: TRBV30; abundance: .; j_gene: TRBJ2-1; d_gene: TRBD1; CDR3aa: CAWSPGQAIFYNEQFF; CDR3nt: TGTGCCTGGAGCCCCGGACAGGCAATATTCTACAATGAGCAGTTCTTC
v_gene: TRBV5-1; abundance: few; j_gene: TRBJ1-2; d_gene: .; CDR3aa: CASSLGHREPYGYTF; CDR3nt: TGCGCCAGCAGCTTGGGCCACAGGGAGCCCTATGGCTACACCTTC
v_gene: TRBV27; abundance: .; j_gene: TRBJ1-2; d_gene: TRBD1; CDR3aa: CASSLYGTGALGYTF; CDR3nt: TGTGCCAGCAGTTTATACGGGACAGGGGCGCTGGGCTACACCTTC
v_gene: TRBV5-1; abundance: .; j_gene: TRBJ2-2; d_gene: TRBD1; CDR3aa: CASSTGQGSNGELFF; CDR3nt: TGCGCCAGCAGTACGGGACAGGGTTCGAACGGGGAGCTGTTTTTT
v_gene: TRBV11-2; abundance: .; j_gene: TRBJ2-7; d_gene: TRBD2; CDR3aa: CASSSQRGPYEQYF; CDR3nt: TGTGCCAGCAGCTCCCAGCGGGGGCCATACGAGCAGTACTTC
v_gene: TRBV2; abundance: .; j_gene: TRBJ2-3; d_gene: TRBD1; CDR3aa: CAGSLGTGDTDTQYF; CDR3nt: TGTGCCGGGTCACTTGGGACAGGGGACACAGATACGCAGTATTTT
v_gene: TRBV5-1; abundance: .; j_gene: TRBJ1-5; d_gene: TRBD1; CDR3aa: CASSLVSDRDMRSNQPQHF; CDR3nt: TGCGCCAGCAGCTTGGTTTCGGACAGGGATATGAGGAGCAATCAGCCCCAGCATTTT
v_gene: TRBV2; abundance: .; j_gene: TRBJ2-3; d_gene: .; CDR3aa: CASSAGAGDTQYF; CDR3nt: TGTGCCAGCAGTGCTGGGGCGGGGGATACGCAGTATTTT
v_gene: TRBV5-1; abundance: .; j_gene: TRBJ2-1; d_gene: TRBD1; CDR3aa: CASSPGTGAYNEQFF; CDR3nt: TGCGCCAGCAGCCCCGGGACAGGGGCCTACAATGAGCAGTTCTTC
v_gene: TRBV6-1; abundance: .; j_gene: TRBJ2-3; d_gene: .; CDR3aa: CATTLPSLDTQYF; CDR3nt: TGTGCCACCACTTTACCTAGCCTTGATACGCAGTATTTT
v_gene: TRBV5-6; abundance: once; j_gene: TRBJ1-2; d_gene: .; CDR3aa: CASSSGYGYTF; CDR3nt: TGTGCCAGCAGCTCAGGTTATGGCTACACCTTC
v_gene: TRBV18; abundance: .; j_gene: TRBJ2-1; d_gene: TRBD2; CDR3aa: CASSPIGTSSYNEQFF; CDR3nt: TGTGCCAGCTCCCCTATCGGGACTAGCTCCTACAATGAGCAGTTCTTC
v_gene: TRBV27; abundance: .; j_gene: TRBJ1-3; d_gene: .; CDR3aa: CASSKRGSGNTIYF; CDR3nt: TGTGCCAGCAGTAAGAGGGGGTCTGGAAACACCATATATTTT
v_gene: TRBV20-1; abundance: .; j_gene: TRBJ1-1; d_gene: .; CDR3aa: CSGARGSAFF; CDR3nt: TGCAGTGGCGCTCGGGGGTCTGCTTTCTTT
v_gene: TRBV11-2; abundance: .; j_gene: TRBJ1-6; d_gene: .; CDR3aa: CASSFLPGRVYNSPLHF; CDR3nt: TGTGCCAGCAGCTTTCTACCCGGCAGGGTGTATAATTCACCCCTCCACTTT
v_gene: TRBV7-2; abundance: .; j_gene: TRBJ1-2; d_gene: .; CDR3aa: CASSHRGTNYGYTF; CDR3nt: TGTGCCAGCAGCCATCGAGGGACTAACTATGGCTACACCTTC
v_gene: TRBV28; abundance: .; j_gene: TRBJ2-7; d_gene: TRBD2; CDR3aa: CASSLPSGGNSYEQYF; CDR3nt: TGTGCCAGCAGTTTGCCTAGCGGGGGGAATTCCTACGAGCAGTACTTC
v_gene: TRBV30; abundance: once; j_gene: TRBJ1-2; d_gene: .; CDR3aa: CAWSRSVLQYGYTF; CDR3nt: TGTGCCTGGAGCAGGTCAGTTCTCCAGTATGGCTACACCTTC
v_gene: TRBV6-5; abundance: once; j_gene: TRBJ2-7; d_gene: .; CDR3aa: CASSYSAIRQSYEQYF; CDR3nt: TGTGCCAGCAGTTACTCAGCTATCAGACAGTCCTACGAGCAGTACTTC
v_gene: TRBV18; abundance: .; j_gene: TRBJ2-7; d_gene: .; CDR3aa: CASSPPTGSYEQYF; CDR3nt: TGTGCCAGCTCACCCCCTACTGGTTCCTACGAGCAGTACTTC
v_gene: TRBV6-5; abundance: few; j_gene: TRBJ1-2; d_gene: .; CDR3aa: CASSFRDGHSRNGYTF; CDR3nt: TGTGCCAGCAGTTTCCGAGACGGACACTCAAGGAATGGCTACACCTTC
v_gene: TRBV6-5; abundance: .; j_gene: TRBJ2-3; d_gene: TRBD2; CDR3aa: CASSYSRGGTDTQYF; CDR3nt: TGTGCCAGCAGTTATAGCCGGGGGGGGACAGATACGCAGTATTTT
v_gene: TRBV2; abundance: .; j_gene: TRBJ2-1; d_gene: .; CDR3aa: CAQSRVAYNEQFF; CDR3nt: TGTGCCCAGAGCCGGGTTGCCTACAATGAGCAGTTCTTC
v_gene: TRBV6-1; abundance: .; j_gene: TRBJ2-4; d_gene: .; CDR3aa: CASSEKGEFGNIQYF; CDR3nt: TGTGCCAGCAGTGAAAAGGGGGAATTTGGAAACATTCAGTACTTC
v_gene: TRBV27; abundance: few; j_gene: TRBJ1-5; d_gene: .; CDR3aa: CASGLWGGGQPQHF; CDR3nt: TGTGCCAGCGGACTATGGGGCGGTGGGCAGCCCCAGCATTTT
v_gene: TRBV19; abundance: .; j_gene: TRBJ1-1; d_gene: TRBD1; CDR3aa: CASSVTTGKTEAFF; CDR3nt: TGTGCCAGTAGTGTCACGACAGGGAAGACTGAAGCTTTCTTT
v_gene: TRBV27; abundance: .; j_gene: TRBJ1-2; d_gene: TRBD1; CDR3aa: CASSPAPGTGEGYTF; CDR3nt: TGTGCCAGCAGTCCCGCCCCCGGGACAGGGGAAGGCTACACCTTC
v_gene: TRBV18; abundance: .; j_gene: TRBJ2-5; d_gene: TRBD2; CDR3aa: CASSSSQTSGDRLETQYF; CDR3nt: TGTGCCAGCTCATCATCACAGACTAGCGGGGACCGATTAGAGACCCAGTACTTC